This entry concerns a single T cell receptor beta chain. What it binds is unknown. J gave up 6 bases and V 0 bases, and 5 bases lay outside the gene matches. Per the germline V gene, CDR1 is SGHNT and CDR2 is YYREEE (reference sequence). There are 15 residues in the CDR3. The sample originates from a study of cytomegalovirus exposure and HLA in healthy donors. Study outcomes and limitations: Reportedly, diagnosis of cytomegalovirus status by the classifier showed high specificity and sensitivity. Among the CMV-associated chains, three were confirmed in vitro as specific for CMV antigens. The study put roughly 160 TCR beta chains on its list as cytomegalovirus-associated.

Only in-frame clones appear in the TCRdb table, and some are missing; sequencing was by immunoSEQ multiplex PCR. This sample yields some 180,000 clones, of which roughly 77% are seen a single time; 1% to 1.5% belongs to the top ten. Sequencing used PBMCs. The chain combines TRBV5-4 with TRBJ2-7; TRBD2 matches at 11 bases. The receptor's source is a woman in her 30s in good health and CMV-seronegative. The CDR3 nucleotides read TGTGCCAGCAGCTTGGTAGCGGGAGGGCCGGGCGAGCAGTACTTC. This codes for CASSLVAGGPGEQYF.